The subject of this entry is one T cell receptor beta chain. This entry comes from a study of OX40 agonist ivuxolimab in advanced cancers. Whole-study context: Patients were dosed intravenously with ivuxolimab at 0.01 to 10 mg/kg every 2 weeks. Three dose-escalation patients had partial responses: one with hepatocellular carcinoma and two with cutaneous melanoma. Recorded diagnoses for dose-escalation patients were hepatocellular carcinoma, melanoma, renal cell or head and neck cancer. With a range of roughly 20 to 80, age averaged approximately 60 years, and around 80% were male.

Unmatched junction bases numbered 6, after V lost 4 bases and J lost 6 bases. The CDR3 is 14 amino acids. Germline V gives CDR1 LNHDA, CDR2 SQIVND (reference sequence). TCRdb keeps only in-frame clones here, not all; method: immunoSEQ multiplex PCR. The top ten clones hold 3.5% of a sample with nearly 60,000 clones, about 90% of them seen once. The clonotype originates from an adult with an advanced solid tumor such as melanoma, head and neck, liver or kidney cancer. The starting material was CD4+ or CD8+ T cells sorted from blood, obtained in a trial of the OX40 agonist ivuxolimab. V is TRBV19 and J is TRBJ1-5; TRBD1 aligns across 7 bases. The CDR3 sequence is CASSSDRASQPQHF. Here the CDR3 DNA reads TGTGCCAGTAGTAGCGACAGGGCCAGTCAGCCCCAGCATTTT.